This TCR beta chain was recorded in a study of tumor-infiltrating lymphocytes in localized non-small cell lung cancer. About the study: Each patient gave resected tumor and non-adjacent uninvolved lung tissue. Whole-study findings and limits: Only some patients had TCR sequencing, depending on available tissue. Tumors had more T cell infiltration than uninvolved lung, per TCRbeta sequencing and CD3 counts.

With respect to this clone: The antigen is not known.

J gave up 8 bases and V 5 bases, and 10 bases lay outside the gene matches. CDR1 is SGHRS and CDR2 is YFSETQ in the germline V gene. CDR3 length: 15 residues. The assay was immunoSEQ multiplex PCR, and TCRdb's table has in-frame clones only and misses some. This table holds fewer than 20,000 clones, approximately 71% found once. The receptor's source is a human donor with non-small cell lung cancer. This chain joins TRBV5-1 and TRBJ2-3, with TRBD2 matching over 11 bases. Sequenced sample: lung tumor tissue. CDR3 nucleotide sequence: TGCGCCAGCAGAGAGGTTAGCGGGGGGGGGCGTACGCAGTATTTT. Amino acids: CASREVSGGGRTQYF.